This entry lists 18 T cell receptor beta chains sequenced from one sample in a study of shared T cell receptors in the human thymus. Sequencing was performed with immunoSEQ multiplex PCR; in TCRdb, only in-frame clones are kept and a portion is missing. This table holds hundreds of thousands of clones, 70% to 90% found once. Another study also made use of these data, one on human thymus T cells.

The source material was thymocytes. The receptors originated from a boy younger than two with a congenital heart defect.

V gene TRBV11-1 combines with J gene TRBJ1-1, with 7 bases matching TRBD1. V shed 2 bases and J 1 base; nucleotides not matched to a gene: 10. Per the germline V gene, CDR1 is SGHAT and CDR2 is FQDESV (reference sequence). This CDR3 region has 17 residues. CDR3 sequence (DNA): TGTGCCAGCAGCTTACTGGTGAGGGACAGACAGAACACTGAAGCTTTCTTT. It yields the protein CASSLLVRDRQNTEAFF.

This clone occurred a few times. This chain joins TRBV4-1 and TRBJ1-2; D ambiguous. The CDR3 is made up of 16 amino acids. Looked up from germline, CDR1 is MGHRA and CDR2 is YSYEKL. Trimming stripped 1 base from V and 7 bases from J, with 19 bases between. The chain's CDR3 is CASSQVGRGRRGGYTF. CDR3 nucleotides: TGCGCCAGCAGCCAAGTGGGCCGAGGGCGTAGAGGTGGCTACACCTTC.

This clone was recorded once. The J gene is TRBJ2-7, the V gene TRBV7-2, with TRBD2 matching 8 bases. Germline CDR1 and CDR2: SGHTA and FQGNSA. The CDR3 has 14 amino acids. V was pared by 2 bases and J by 2 bases, with 2 bases of the junction left unmatched. Written as DNA, the CDR3 is TGTGCCAGCAGCTTAACTAGCGGAGCCTACGAGCAGTACTTC. It specifies CASSLTSGAYEQYF.

The gene calls are TRBV28 and TRBJ2-7; 14 nucleotides align to TRBD2. With 4 bases clipped from V and 3 bases from J, the junction kept 2 bases outside the gene matches. This CDR3 region has 15 residues. Germline V gives CDR1 MDHEN, CDR2 SYDVKM. Here the CDR3 reads CASSWGLAGDYEQYF. CDR3 nucleotides: TGTGCCAGCAGTTGGGGACTAGCGGGAGACTACGAGCAGTACTTC.

This chain connects TRBV28 to TRBJ2-3, with 7 bases identical to TRBD2. Looked up from germline, CDR1 is MDHEN and CDR2 is SYDVKM. The CDR3 is made up of 14 amino acids. Trimming took 7 bases from V and 8 from J; bases not matched to a gene: 12. The CDR3 protein is CASKAGRGRGTQYF. The CDR3 bases are TGTGCCAGCAAAGCTGGGAGGGGCCGGGGTACGCAGTATTTT.

The gene calls are TRBV6-1 and TRBJ2-1; 9 bases agree with TRBD2. The ends lost 0 bases at V and 7 bases at J; junction bases unmatched: 13. There are 18 residues in the CDR3. Germline loops: CDR1 MNHNS, CDR2 SASEGT. CDR3 sequence: CASSEAFVISGRGNEQFF. The CDR3 region has the DNA TGTGCCAGCAGTGAAGCTTTTGTAATTAGCGGGAGAGGTAATGAGCAGTTCTTC.

The chain links TRBV5-1 to TRBJ1-2; possibly TRBD1 for D (5 bases). Germline lookup yields CDR1 SGHRS and CDR2 YFSETQ. The V end lost 4 bases, the J end lost 4 bases, and 26 bases lay between the germline ends. The CDR3 runs 18 residues. The CDR3 loop reads CASSVGKGLGRRRYGYTF. In nucleotides, the CDR3 is TGCGCCAGCAGCGTGGGCAAAGGATTGGGGCGCAGGCGCTATGGCTACACCTTC.

The chain combines TRBV5-6 with TRBJ2-7; TRBD1 matches at 7 bases. V shed 2 bases, J shed 3 bases, and the junction held 5 bases outside the gene matches. Germline CDR1 reads SGHDT; CDR2 reads YYEEEE. The CDR3 is 14 amino acids. CDR3 in DNA: TGTGCCAGCAGCTTCGACAGGGCCTACTACGAGCAGTACTTC. Encoded protein: CASSFDRAYYEQYF.

The J gene is TRBJ2-7, the V gene TRBV9, with TRBD2 matching 8 bases. Germline CDR1 is SGDLS and CDR2 is YYNGEE. V was clipped by 6 bases and J by 0 bases; unmatched bases: 5. The CDR3 covers 14 residues. The DNA of the CDR3 is TGTGCCAGCACGGAACTAGCGGACTCCTACGAGCAGTACTTC. Its protein product is CASTELADSYEQYF.

In its sample, this clone was seen once. The rearrangement uses TRBV12-5 and TRBJ1-1; D may be TRBD1 (5 bases). The CDR3 loop spans 15 amino acids. From germline, CDR1 is LGHNT and CDR2 FRNRAP. Trimming pared 0 bases from V and 5 bases from J, leaving 13 bases between. In nucleotides, the CDR3 is TGTGCTAGTGGTTTGGTAGGGCAGGGTAGGACTGAAGCTTTCTTT. This encodes CASGLVGQGRTEAFF. The entire variable domain, with the rest obtained from reference TRBV12-5 and TRBJ1-1, is as follows: DARVTQTPRHKVTEMGQEVTMRCQPILGHNTVFWYRQTMMQGLELLAYFRNRAPLDDSGMPKDRFSAEMPDATLATLKIQPSEPRDSAVYFCASGLVGQGRTEAFFGQGTRLTVV.

This chain connects TRBV5-1 to TRBJ2-7; 10 nucleotides line up with TRBD1. The CDR3 extends over 21 amino acids. V lost 0 bases and J lost 2; bases outside the gene matches: 20. Germline CDR1 SGHRS, CDR2 YFSETQ. CDR3 DNA sequence: TGCGCCAGCAGCTTGGCCAAATTCGGTCGTTGGGGACAGGGGACCGCCTACGAGCAGTACTTC. It is translated as CASSLAKFGRWGQGTAYEQYF.

V and J are TRBV27 and TRBJ1-3, with a weak D call TRBD1 (5 bases). CDR3 length equals 13 residues. V was shortened by 6 bases and J by 0 bases, with 6 bases between the two germline ends. Germline CDR1 MNHEY, CDR2 SMNVEV (reference sequence). In DNA form, the CDR3 reads TGTGCCAGCAGGGGACTCTCTGGAAACACCATATATTTT. Translating gives CASRGLSGNTIYF.

In its sample, this clone was seen once. Here the CDR3 reads CASSLGLAGGGETQYF. CDR3 coding DNA: TGTGCCAGCAGCTTGGGACTAGCGGGAGGGGGAGAGACCCAGTACTTC. The V and J genes are TRBV5-5 and TRBJ2-5; TRBD2 aligns across 14 bases. J was trimmed by 4 bases and V by 0 bases; bases with no gene match: 2. Germline values: CDR1 SGHKS, CDR2 YYEKEE (reference sequence). This CDR3 has 16 amino acids.

This chain connects TRBV2 to TRBJ1-5, with D possibly TRBD1 on 5 matching bases. The CDR3 contains 15 residues. Germline CDR1 is SNHLY and CDR2 is FYNNEI. Deletions cut 7 bases from V and 2 bases from J, with 15 bases between. The CDR3 protein is CASTTGGWGNQPQHF. DNA for the CDR3: TGTGCCAGCACCACGGGGGGGTGGGGCAATCAGCCCCAGCATTTT.

V is TRBV6-5 and J is TRBJ1-4; 10 nucleotides match TRBD1. Germline loops: CDR1 MNHEY, CDR2 SVGAGI. The trim removed 1 base at V and 8 bases at J, leaving 4 bases unmatched. The CDR3 is 15 residues long. Here the CDR3 reads CASSYLTGGGEKLFF. The CDR3 region has the DNA TGTGCCAGCAGTTACTTGACAGGGGGCGGGGAAAAACTGTTTTTT.

The sample holds a few counts of this clone. The genes are TRBV27 and TRBJ2-7; D might be TRBD2 (7 bases). Germline V lookup: CDR1 MNHEY, CDR2 SMNVEV (reference sequence). Trimming cost V 7 bases and J 5 bases, with 21 bases left between them. CDR3 length equals 15 residues. The CDR3 spells CASTARGRAGDEQYF. The CDR3 nucleotides read TGTGCCAGCACAGCGAGGGGGAGGGCCGGGGACGAGCAGTACTTC.

V gene TRBV5-1 combines with J gene TRBJ2-7, with D perhaps TRBD2 (5 bases). CDR1 is SGHRS and CDR2 is YFSETQ in the germline V gene. The ends were cut back, 4 bases at V and 7 bases at J, with 18 bases in the middle. The CDR3 sequence is 14 residues long. CDR3 in amino acids: CASSPPGSRGEQYF. CDR3 bases: TGCGCCAGCAGCCCACCCGGGTCCCGAGGGGAGCAGTACTTC.

This rearrangement joins TRBV12-5 to TRBJ2-2; D unclear. V shed 2 bases and J shed 6 bases, with 19 bases lying between them. This CDR3 contains 17 residues. Germline V gene lookup returns CDR1 LGHNT and CDR2 FRNRAP. The CDR3 sequence is CASGLLYPRVTPGELFF. DNA of the CDR3: TGTGCTAGTGGTTTGCTCTACCCCCGGGTAACGCCCGGGGAGCTGTTTTTT.